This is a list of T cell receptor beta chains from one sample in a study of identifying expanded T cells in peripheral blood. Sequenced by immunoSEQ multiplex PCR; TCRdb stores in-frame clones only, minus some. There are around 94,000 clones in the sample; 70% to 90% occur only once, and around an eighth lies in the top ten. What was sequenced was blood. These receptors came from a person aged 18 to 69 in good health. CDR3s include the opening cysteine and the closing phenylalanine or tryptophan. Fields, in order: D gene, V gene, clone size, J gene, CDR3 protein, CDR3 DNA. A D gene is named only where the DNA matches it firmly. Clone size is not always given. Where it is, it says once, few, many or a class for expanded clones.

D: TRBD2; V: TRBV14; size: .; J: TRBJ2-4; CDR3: CASSQVLAGVAKNIQYF; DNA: TGTGCCAGCAGCCAAGTCCTGGCGGGGGTAGCCAAAAACATTCAGTACTTC
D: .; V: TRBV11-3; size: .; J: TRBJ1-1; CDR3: CASSLGRNTEAFF; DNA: TGTGCCAGCAGCTTAGGCCGAAACACTGAAGCTTTCTTT
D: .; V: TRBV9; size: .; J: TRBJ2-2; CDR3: CASSVELSNTGELFF; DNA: TGTGCCAGCAGCGTAGAACTATCCAACACCGGGGAGCTGTTTTTT
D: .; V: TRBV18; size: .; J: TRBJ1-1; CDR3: CASSPPNTQNTEAFF; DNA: TGTGCCAGCTCACCACCGAACACCCAAAACACTGAAGCTTTCTTT
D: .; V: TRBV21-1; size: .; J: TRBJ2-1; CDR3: CASSKMGTGLHNEQFF; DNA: TGTGCCAGCAGCAAAATGGGGACAGGGTTACACAATGAGCAGTTCTTC
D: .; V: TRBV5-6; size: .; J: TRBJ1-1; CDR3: CASSPGVVYTEAFF; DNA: TGTGCCAGCAGCCCTGGCGTTGTGTACACTGAAGCTTTCTTT
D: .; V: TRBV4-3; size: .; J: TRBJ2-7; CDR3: CASSQTDHDAYEQYF; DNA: TGCGCCAGCAGCCAAACAGACCACGACGCCTACGAGCAGTACTTC
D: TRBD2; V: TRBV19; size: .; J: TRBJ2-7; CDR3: CASSISSGTYEQYF; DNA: TGTGCCAGTAGTATCTCTAGCGGGACCTACGAGCAGTACTTC
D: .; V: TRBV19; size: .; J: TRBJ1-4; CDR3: CASSIERGSFGRGEKLFF; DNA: TGTGCCAGTAGTATAGAACGAGGCTCTTTCGGTCGTGGGGAAAAACTGTTTTTT
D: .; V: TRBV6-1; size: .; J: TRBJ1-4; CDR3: CASSHQGGDGKLFF; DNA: TGTGCCAGCAGTCATCAAGGGGGGGACGGAAAACTGTTTTTT
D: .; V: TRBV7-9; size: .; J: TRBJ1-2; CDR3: CASSPTPTANYGYTF; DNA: TGTGCCAGCAGCCCGACCCCGACAGCCAACTATGGCTACACCTTC
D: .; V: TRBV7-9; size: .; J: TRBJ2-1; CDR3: CASSLVRVLDNEQFF; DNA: TGTGCCAGCAGCTTAGTCCGAGTCCTTGACAATGAGCAGTTCTTC
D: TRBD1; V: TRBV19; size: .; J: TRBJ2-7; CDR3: CASSIDGTATYEQYF; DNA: TGTGCCAGTAGTATAGACGGGACAGCGACCTACGAGCAGTACTTC
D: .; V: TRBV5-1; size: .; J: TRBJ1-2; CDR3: CASSLVGGTNYGYTF; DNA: TGCGCCAGCAGCTTGGTAGGAGGGACGAACTATGGCTACACCTTC
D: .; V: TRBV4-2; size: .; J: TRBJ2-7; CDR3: CASSQELGVEQYF; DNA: TGTGCCAGCAGCCAAGAATTGGGCGTCGAGCAGTACTTC
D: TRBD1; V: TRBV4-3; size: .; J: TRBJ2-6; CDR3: CASSDRGRYGANVLTF; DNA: TGCGCCAGCAGCGACAGGGGGCGTTACGGGGCCAACGTCCTGACTTTC
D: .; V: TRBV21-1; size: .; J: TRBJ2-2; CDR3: CAIGQGQNTGELFF; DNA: TGTGCCATAGGGCAGGGACAGAACACCGGGGAGCTGTTTTTT
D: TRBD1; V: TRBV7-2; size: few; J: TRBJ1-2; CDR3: CASSPGTGGRGYTF; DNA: TGTGCCAGCAGCCCTGGGACAGGGGGCAGGGGCTACACCTTC
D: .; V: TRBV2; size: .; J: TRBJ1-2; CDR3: CASRQRTGANYGYTF; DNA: TGTGCCAGCAGACAAAGGACGGGAGCTAACTATGGCTACACCTTC
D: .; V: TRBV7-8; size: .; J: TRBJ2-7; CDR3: CASSSRYEQYF; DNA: TGTGCCAGCAGCTCCCGGTACGAGCAGTACTTC
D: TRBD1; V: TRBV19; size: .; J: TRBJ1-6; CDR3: CASSLPDREDSPLHF; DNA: TGTGCCAGTAGTTTGCCTGACAGGGAGGATTCACCCCTCCACTTT
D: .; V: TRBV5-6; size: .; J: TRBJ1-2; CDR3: CASTLIGSSNLYGYTF; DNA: TGTGCCAGCACCTTAATAGGGTCGAGCAATCTCTATGGCTACACCTTC